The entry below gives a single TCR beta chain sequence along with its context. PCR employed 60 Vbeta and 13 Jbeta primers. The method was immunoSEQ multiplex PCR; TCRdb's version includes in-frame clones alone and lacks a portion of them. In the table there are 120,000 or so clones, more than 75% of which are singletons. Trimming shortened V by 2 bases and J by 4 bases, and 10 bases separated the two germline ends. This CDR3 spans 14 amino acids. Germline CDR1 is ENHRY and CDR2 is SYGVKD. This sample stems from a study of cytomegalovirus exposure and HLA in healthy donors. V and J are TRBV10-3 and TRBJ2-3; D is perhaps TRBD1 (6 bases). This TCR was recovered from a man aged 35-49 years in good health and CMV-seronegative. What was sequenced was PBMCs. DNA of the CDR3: TGTGCCATCAGTGAGGGGACATTATCAGATACGCAGTATTTT. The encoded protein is CAISEGTLSDTQYF.